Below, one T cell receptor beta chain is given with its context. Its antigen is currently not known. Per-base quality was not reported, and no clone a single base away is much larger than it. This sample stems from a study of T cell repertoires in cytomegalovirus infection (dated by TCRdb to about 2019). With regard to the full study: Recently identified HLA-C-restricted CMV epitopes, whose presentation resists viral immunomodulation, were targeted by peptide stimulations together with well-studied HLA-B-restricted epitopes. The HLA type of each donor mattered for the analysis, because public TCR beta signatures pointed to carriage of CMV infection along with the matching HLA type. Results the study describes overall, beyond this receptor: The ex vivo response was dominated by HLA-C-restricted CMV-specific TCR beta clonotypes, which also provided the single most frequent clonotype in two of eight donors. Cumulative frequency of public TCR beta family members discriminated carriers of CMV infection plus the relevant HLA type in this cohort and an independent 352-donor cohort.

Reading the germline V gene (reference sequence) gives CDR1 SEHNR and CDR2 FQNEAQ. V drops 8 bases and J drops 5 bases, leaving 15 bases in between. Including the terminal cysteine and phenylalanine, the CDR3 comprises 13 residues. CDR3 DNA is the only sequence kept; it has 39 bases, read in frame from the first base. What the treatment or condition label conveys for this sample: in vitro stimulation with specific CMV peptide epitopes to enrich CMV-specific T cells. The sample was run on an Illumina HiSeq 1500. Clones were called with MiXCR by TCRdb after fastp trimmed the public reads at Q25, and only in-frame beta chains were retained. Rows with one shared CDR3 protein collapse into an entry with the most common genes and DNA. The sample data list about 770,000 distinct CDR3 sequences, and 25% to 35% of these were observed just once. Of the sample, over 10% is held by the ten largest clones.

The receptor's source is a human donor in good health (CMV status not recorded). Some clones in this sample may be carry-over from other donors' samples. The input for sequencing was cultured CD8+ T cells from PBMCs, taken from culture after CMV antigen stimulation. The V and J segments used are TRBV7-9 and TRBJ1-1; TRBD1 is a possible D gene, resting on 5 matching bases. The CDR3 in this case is CASGGVSRTEAFF. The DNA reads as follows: TGTGCCAGCGGAGGGGTATCCAGGACTGAAGCTTTCTTT. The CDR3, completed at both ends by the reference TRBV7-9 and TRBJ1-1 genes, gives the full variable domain DTGVSQNPRHKITKRGQNVTFRCDPISEHNRLYWYRQTLGQGPEFLTYFQNEAQLEKSRLLSDRFSAERPKGSFSTLEIQRTEQGDSAMYLCASGGVSRTEAFFGQGTRLTVV.